This T cell receptor (beta chain) was retrieved from a study of T-cell reconstitution after alpha-beta-depleted transplantation in children. The table lists this clonotype with a few counts. Trimming removed 1 base from V and 7 bases from J; junction bases left unmatched: 7. The CDR3 consists of 15 residues. Germline assignment: CDR1 SGHVS and CDR2 FQNEAQ. Unique molecular identifiers were used to barcode this TCRbeta library. TCRdb ran MiXCR on the PCR reads and lists one entry per CDR3 protein. The data show hundreds of thousands of distinct CDR3 sequences, with 30% to 35% seen just once and 2% to 3% held by the top ten.

This clonotype was sampled from a human donor who donated a stem cell graft to a child with aplastic anemia. The chain is built from TRBV7-8 and TRBJ1-5, with 7 bases that match TRBD1. Sequencing used PBMCs from the stem cell graft donor, obtained from the stem cell graft. Here the CDR3 reads CASSLEGTAGQPQHF. The CDR3 nucleotides are TGTGCCAGCAGCTTAGAAGGGACAGCGGGGCAGCCCCAGCATTTT.